A single sample is the source of the 11 T cell receptor beta chains below, sequenced in a study of T cell repertoires in cytomegalovirus infection. One entry per CDR3 protein, called by TCRdb with MiXCR from the reads. In the table there are approximately 700,000 distinct CDR3 sequences, roughly 36% of which are singletons. Material for sequencing was PBMCs. All receptors come from a human donor in good health (CMV status not recorded). Some clones in this sample may be carry-over from other donors' samples.

This clonotype was recorded only once. The chain couples TRBV28 to TRBJ1-3; possibly TRBD1 for D (6 bases). Germline V gene lookup returns CDR1 MDHEN and CDR2 SYDVKM. Trimming cost V 7 bases and J 4 bases, with 20 bases left between them. The CDR3 has 16 residues. The CDR3 loop reads CASTARPGAIGNTIYF. The CDR3 DNA sequence: TGTGCCAGCACCGCGAGGCCAGGGGCGATCGGAAACACCATATATTTT.

The chain carries TRBV11-1 and TRBJ2-1; D perhaps matches TRBD2 (6 bases). Germline-derived CDR1 and CDR2 are SGHAT and FQDESV (reference sequence). V was cut by 3 bases and J by 2 bases, with 17 bases left in between. The CDR3 has 17 residues. CDR3 nucleotides: TGTGCCAGCAGCTTCCCGACGGGCGGGGACCCCTACAATGAGCAGTTCTTC. Its translation: CASSFPTGGDPYNEQFF.

This chain joins TRBV7-8 and TRBJ2-1; possibly TRBD2 for D (7 bases). The CDR3 runs 15 residues. Germline values: CDR1 SGHVS, CDR2 FQNEAQ. Trimming shortened V by 5 bases and J by 2 bases, and 13 bases separated the two germline ends. CDR3 residues: CASSRRGRAYNEQFF. The CDR3, as DNA: TGTGCCAGCAGCCGTAGGGGGAGGGCCTACAATGAGCAGTTCTTC.

This clonotype has just a few counts. V is TRBV7-2 and J is TRBJ2-7; no firm D call. V was cut by 3 bases and J by 6 bases, with 21 bases left in between. The CDR3 covers 16 residues. Germline V gives CDR1 SGHTA, CDR2 FQGNSA. The CDR3 reads CASSFPGLRGDFEQYF. The CDR3 coding sequence is TGTGCCAGCAGCTTCCCGGGTTTAAGAGGCGATTTCGAGCAGTACTTC.

This chain joins TRBV11-2 and TRBJ1-2; a weak D match, TRBD1 (5 bases). Germline lookup yields CDR1 SGHAT and CDR2 FQNNGV. This CDR3 region has 14 residues. Trimming stripped 0 bases from V and 7 bases from J, with 12 bases between. The CDR3 sequence is CASSLDPRQSGYTF. The CDR3, as DNA: TGTGCCAGCAGCTTAGACCCGCGACAGAGTGGCTACACCTTC.

For this clonotype: A read error may be the cause here, since a much bigger clone is one base away. DNA of the CDR3: TGTGCCAGCAGATTATCGTCAGGGGCAATCTCCTTTGAGCAGTACTTC. Protein: CASRLSSGAISFEQYF. The chain is built from TRBV7-2 and TRBJ2-7; D is perhaps TRBD1 (6 bases). In germline, CDR1 is SGHTA, CDR2 FQGNSA. The V and J ends lost 6 bases and 7 bases respectively, with 25 bases between them. This CDR3 contains 16 residues. Based on the CDR3 plus reference TRBV7-2 and TRBJ2-7, the full variable domain is GAGVSQSPSNKVTEKGKDVELRCDPISGHTALYWYRQSLGQGLEFLIYFQGNSAPDKSGLPSDRFSAERTGGSVSTLTIQRTQQEDSAVYLCASRLSSGAISFEQYFGPGTRLTVT.

V is TRBV19 and J is TRBJ2-7; TRBD2 agrees at 14 bases. Germline loops: CDR1 LNHDA, CDR2 SQIVND (reference sequence). CDR3 length: 15 residues. The trim removed 6 bases at V and 5 bases at J, leaving 6 bases unmatched. The CDR3, as DNA: TGTGCCAGTAGGTTGGGACTAGCGGGAGTCCACGAGCAGTACTTC. It is translated as CASRLGLAGVHEQYF. The entire variable domain, with the rest obtained from reference TRBV19 and TRBJ2-7, is as follows: DGGITQSPKYLFRKEGQNVTLSCEQNLNHDAMYWYRQDPGQGLRLIYYSQIVNDFQKGDIAEGYSVSREKKESFPLTVTSAQKNPTAFYLCASRLGLAGVHEQYFGPGTRLTVT.

This clonotype has just a few counts. The V and J genes are TRBV7-6 and TRBJ2-7, with D perhaps TRBD1 (5 bases). With 2 bases removed from V and 2 bases from J, the gap between germline ends came to 10 bases. CDR1 and CDR2 from the germline V gene are SGHVS and FNYEAQ. CDR3 length: 14 residues. CDR3 amino acids: CASSLRVDTYEQYF. The CDR3 nucleotides read TGTGCCAGCAGCTTAAGGGTGGACACCTACGAGCAGTACTTC.

This clonotype showed up many times. The V call is TRBV7-9, the J call TRBJ1-5, with TRBD1 as a possible D gene (6 bases). Germline CDR1 is SEHNR and CDR2 is FQNEAQ (reference sequence). The V end was cut by 6 bases, the J end by 4 bases, with 7 bases between. The CDR3 contains 12 residues. In nucleotides, the CDR3 is TGTGCCAGCAGACAGGGTAATCAGCCCCAGCATTTT. This encodes CASRQGNQPQHF.

This chain links TRBV20-1 with TRBJ2-7; no clear D. The V gene lost 3 bases and the J gene lost 3 bases, with 9 bases spanning the gap. CDR3 length: 12 residues. Germline V gene sequence: CDR1 DFQATT, CDR2 SNEGSKA (reference sequence). The CDR3 spells CSASPDRYEQYF. The CDR3 DNA follows: TGCAGTGCTAGTCCGGACCGCTACGAGCAGTACTTC.

Points on this clonotype: An end of the junction differs from the germline gene, which may be a read error. V and J are TRBV7-8 and TRBJ2-5, with 8 bases aligning to TRBD2. CDR1 and CDR2 (germline): SGHVS, FQNEAQ. The CDR3 has 16 amino acids. The CDR3 DNA reads as TGTGCCAGCAGCCTAGCACCGGGACTAGGCAAAGAGACCCAGTACTTC. Translation gives CASSLAPGLGKETQYF.